This is a list of T cell receptor beta chains from one sample in a study of cytomegalovirus exposure and HLA in healthy donors. Generated by immunoSEQ multiplex PCR, the TCRdb table keeps only in-frame clones and is missing some. The sample includes 90,000 to 150,000 clones, nearly 65% of them seen just once. Material for sequencing was PBMCs. The receptors come from a man aged 35-49 years in good health and CMV-seropositive. Both conserved end residues are part of each CDR3. Expanded clones get a size class; other rows say once, few or many, or leave the size out.

size: -; V: TRBV6-5; J: TRBJ1-1; CDR3: CASSFGTANTEAFF
size: once; V: TRBV11-3; J: TRBJ2-1; CDR3: CASSLDFSMRNEQFF
size: -; V: TRBV11-2; J: TRBJ2-7; CDR3: CASSLVQGSYEQYF
size: -; V: TRBV6-1; J: TRBJ1-1; CDR3: CASRMVREAFF
size: -; V: TRBV19; J: TRBJ2-3; CDR3: CATAFSGSTDTQYF
size: -; V: TRBV7-8; J: TRBJ2-7; CDR3: CASSLVGQGISSYEQYF
size: -; V: TRBV9; J: TRBJ2-7; CDR3: CASSRRQASYEQYF
size: -; V: TRBV19; J: TRBJ1-4; CDR3: CASSIEYSNEKLFF
size: -; V: TRBV7-2; J: TRBJ2-7; CDR3: CASTPTDQGYEQYF
size: -; V: TRBV2; J: TRBJ2-2; CDR3: CASSGRQGGNTGELFF
size: -; V: TRBV5-1; J: TRBJ2-3; CDR3: CASSLSGDTQYF
size: -; V: TRBV28; J: TRBJ1-4; CDR3: CASSSRQGGNEKLFF
size: -; V: TRBV30; J: TRBJ2-1; CDR3: CAWTSPVEQFF
size: -; V: TRBV2; J: TRBJ1-1; CDR3: CASKGEGAVGEAFF
size: -; V: TRBV11-3; J: TRBJ1-1; CDR3: CASSHSGTLNTEAFF
size: few; V: TRBV6-1; J: TRBJ1-1; CDR3: CASTMNTEAFF
size: -; V: TRBV30; J: TRBJ2-3; CDR3: CAWRVAGAQYF
size: -; V: TRBV11-3; J: TRBJ2-3; CDR3: CASSLRDREKQNTDTQYF
size: -; V: TRBV7-9; J: TRBJ2-1; CDR3: CASGRSGGHYNEQFF
size: -; V: TRBV18; J: TRBJ2-7; CDR3: CASSPLRSVDEQYF
size: few; V: TRBV5-1; J: TRBJ2-7; CDR3: CASSPPAYEQYF
size: -; V: TRBV18; J: TRBJ1-5; CDR3: CASSQSRVEQPQHF
size: -; V: TRBV27; J: TRBJ1-1; CDR3: CASTPFGANTEAFF
size: -; V: TRBV6-5; J: TRBJ1-5; CDR3: CASSYRGGSNQPQHF
size: -; V: TRBV7-2; J: TRBJ1-5; CDR3: CASSYRGNQPQHF
size: -; V: TRBV2; J: TRBJ1-1; CDR3: CASGAGVNTEAFF
size: -; V: TRBV29-1; J: TRBJ1-2; CDR3: CSVETTGGNYGYTF
size: -; V: TRBV5-1; J: TRBJ1-1; CDR3: CASTDRGNTEAFF
size: -; V: TRBV28; J: TRBJ1-1; CDR3: CVAGKMNTEAFF
size: once; V: TRBV28; J: TRBJ2-7; CDR3: CASSFIGTSGTYEQYF
size: once; V: TRBV5-1; J: TRBJ2-2; CDR3: CASSLAIHGELFF
size: -; V: TRBV5-6; J: TRBJ1-1; CDR3: CASSLGTANTEAFF
size: few; V: TRBV11-2; J: TRBJ1-5; CDR3: CASSRQGDQPQHF
size: -; V: TRBV21-1; J: TRBJ2-7; CDR3: CASSKEVRTSGSYEQYF
size: few; V: TRBV28; J: TRBJ2-5; CDR3: CASSPGQLQETQYF
size: -; V: TRBV7-2; J: TRBJ2-5; CDR3: CASSPGRTQETQYF
size: -; V: TRBV5-6; J: TRBJ2-7; CDR3: CASSLVGQGRAREYF
size: -; V: TRBV10-3; J: TRBJ1-6; CDR3: CAISESVGAGAASPLHF
size: few; V: TRBV29-1; J: TRBJ1-1; CDR3: CSVSTGTVMNTEAFF
size: -; V: TRBV27; J: TRBJ2-5; CDR3: CASSRQSQETQYF
size: -; V: TRBV2; J: TRBJ1-1; CDR3: CASSVLTVNTEAFF
size: -; V: TRBV7-2; J: TRBJ2-3; CDR3: CASSVPVTDSQYF
size: -; V: TRBV4-1; J: TRBJ2-3; CDR3: CASSQESDRVGTDTQYF
size: -; V: TRBV30; J: TRBJ1-2; CDR3: CAWSYQYYGYTF
size: -; V: TRBV5-6; J: TRBJ1-1; CDR3: CASITGTGTEAFF
size: -; V: TRBV15; J: TRBJ1-5; CDR3: CATSSTGVRWPQHF
size: few; V: TRBV6-4; J: TRBJ2-3; CDR3: CASSASGGATDTQYF
size: -; V: TRBV18; J: TRBJ2-7; CDR3: CASSSVRGKGNEQYF
size: -; V: TRBV4-1; J: TRBJ1-2; CDR3: CASSQGDSLNYGYTF
size: -; V: TRBV29-1; J: TRBJ2-1; CDR3: CSVGRDSTKGYNEQFF
size: -; V: TRBV4-1; J: TRBJ2-1; CDR3: CASSQVLPGLAAGGKFF
size: -; V: TRBV6-5; J: TRBJ2-3; CDR3: CASSYRALGADTQYF
size: -; V: TRBV19; J: TRBJ1-5; CDR3: CASSIDLYSRTWHF